This record covers a single T cell receptor (beta chain). What it binds is unknown. This CDR3 is 21 amino acids long. The source of the sample is a study of cytomegalovirus exposure and HLA in healthy donors. Turning to the study itself: Counted in an early data release were about 85 million unique TCRs from HLA-typed donors.

Study-level findings and limits: Looking again later, the authors saw that most CMV-associated TCR beta chains seemed HLA-restricted. The listing of 150 to 200 TCR beta chains classed them as cytomegalovirus-associated.

PCR amplification relied on 60 Vbeta primers (plus 13 Jbeta primers). Under the authors' procedure: Later work found roughly 80 million unique TCR beta chains, with approximately 12 million shared. The assay was immunoSEQ multiplex PCR, and TCRdb's table has in-frame clones only and misses some. Clone size and V and J calls were adopted from that table, with D and trimming inferred from the DNA. The sample carries 150,000 to 200,000 clones, around 79% recorded once. What was sequenced was PBMCs. The receptor comes from a woman aged 45-65 years in good health and CMV-seronegative. This chain links TRBV21-1 with TRBJ2-7; whether TRBD2, the table's D call, matches the DNA was not checked. TRBV21-1 counts as a pseudogene. CDR3 in amino acids: CASSLRLNRRRRVAGNTEQYF. CDR3 sequence (DNA): TGTGCCAGCAGCTTACGTTTAAACAGGCGACGCAGGGTCGCGGGAAATACCGAGCAGTACTTC.